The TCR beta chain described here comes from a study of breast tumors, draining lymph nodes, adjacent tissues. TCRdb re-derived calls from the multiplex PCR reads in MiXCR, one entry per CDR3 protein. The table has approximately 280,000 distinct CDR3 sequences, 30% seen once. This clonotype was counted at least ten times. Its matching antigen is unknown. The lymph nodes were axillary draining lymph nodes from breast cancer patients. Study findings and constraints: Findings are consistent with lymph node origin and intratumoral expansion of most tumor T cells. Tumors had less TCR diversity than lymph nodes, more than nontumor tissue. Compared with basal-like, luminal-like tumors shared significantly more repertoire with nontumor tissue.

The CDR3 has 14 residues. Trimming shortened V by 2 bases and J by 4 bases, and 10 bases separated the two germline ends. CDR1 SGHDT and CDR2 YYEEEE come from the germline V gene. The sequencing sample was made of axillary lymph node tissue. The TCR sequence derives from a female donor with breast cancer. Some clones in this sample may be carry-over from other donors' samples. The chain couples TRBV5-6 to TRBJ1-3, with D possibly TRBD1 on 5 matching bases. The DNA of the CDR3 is TGTGCCAGCAGCTTTTTGGGACCGGGAAACACCATATATTTT. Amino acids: CASSFLGPGNTIYF.